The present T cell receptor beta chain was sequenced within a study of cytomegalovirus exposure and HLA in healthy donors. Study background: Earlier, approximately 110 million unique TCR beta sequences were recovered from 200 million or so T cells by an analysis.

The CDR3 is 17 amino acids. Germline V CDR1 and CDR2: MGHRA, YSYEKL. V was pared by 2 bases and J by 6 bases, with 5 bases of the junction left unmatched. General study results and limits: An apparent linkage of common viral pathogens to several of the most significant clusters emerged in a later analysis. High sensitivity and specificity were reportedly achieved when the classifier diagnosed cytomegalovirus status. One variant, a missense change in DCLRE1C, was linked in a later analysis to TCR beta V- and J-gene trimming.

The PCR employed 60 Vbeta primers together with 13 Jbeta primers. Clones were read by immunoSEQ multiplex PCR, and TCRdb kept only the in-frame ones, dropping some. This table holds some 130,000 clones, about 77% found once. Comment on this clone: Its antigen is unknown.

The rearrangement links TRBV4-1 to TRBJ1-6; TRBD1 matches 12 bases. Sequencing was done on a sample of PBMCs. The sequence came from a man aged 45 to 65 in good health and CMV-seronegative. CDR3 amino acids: CASSQYGDRGLNSPLHF. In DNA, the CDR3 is TGCGCCAGCAGCCAATATGGGGACAGGGGGCTTAATTCACCCCTCCACTTT.